The 7 T cell receptor beta chains reported below all come from one sample, sequenced in a study of CD8 T cells in ankylosing spondylitis (dated by TCRdb to the late 2010s). The research as a whole found: A TCR beta motif of fewer than 10 highly homologous amino acid variants appeared characteristic of blood from ankylosing spondylitis patients.

To prepare the library, 5' RACE was applied. Sequencing used an Illumina HiSeq 2500. TCRdb applied fastp at Q25 and MiXCR to the public reads, then kept only in-frame beta chains. Every CDR3 protein is listed once, alongside the most common genes and DNA of its rows. Here the sample has around 490,000 distinct CDR3 sequences; about 5.2% occur a single time. Around 3.4% of the sample lies in the top ten. Which antigens these TCRs recognize remains unknown. What was sequenced was blood, either unsorted or a sorted T cell fraction (not recorded which). These TCRs come from a male donor with ankylosing spondylitis.

This clonotype was counted many times. The CDR3 DNA is TGCGCCAGCAGCCCCCAGTTCCGAACAGATACGCAGTATTTT. Translating gives CASSPQFRTDTQYF. The J gene is TRBJ2-3, the V gene TRBV5-1; D is ambiguous. Trimming shortened V by 4 bases and J by 3 bases, and 12 bases separated the two germline ends. CDR1 and CDR2 from the germline V gene are SGHRS and YFSETQ. The CDR3 is 14 residues long.

This clonotype has a count of ten or more. The chain combines TRBV24-1 with TRBJ2-1, with no clear D. The germline V gene encodes CDR1 KGHDR and CDR2 SFDVKD. V lost 2 bases, J lost 7 bases, and 5 bases lay in between. CDR3 size: 12 residues. The CDR3 sequence is CATSDYRNEQFF. Here the CDR3 DNA reads TGTGCCACCAGTGATTATCGTAATGAGCAGTTCTTC.

This clonotype occurred many times. The genes are TRBV7-2 and TRBJ2-5; D not certain. Looked up from germline, CDR1 is SGHTA and CDR2 is FQGNSA. This CDR3 spans 14 amino acids. The V and J ends lost 5 bases and 5 bases respectively, with 15 bases between them. The CDR3 sequence is CASSQSGLRETQYF. The CDR3 DNA follows: TGTGCCAGCAGCCAGAGTGGGTTGAGGGAGACCCAGTACTTC.

In its sample, this clonotype was seen a few times. V and J are TRBV20-1 and TRBJ2-7; maybe TRBD1 (6 bases). Germline V CDR1 and CDR2: DFQATT, SNEGSKA (reference sequence). V lost 6 bases, J lost 3 bases, and 15 bases lay in between. CDR3 length: 13 amino acids. The CDR3 sequence is CSAGQSHLYEQYF. The CDR3 bases are TGCAGTGCAGGACAGTCTCACCTCTACGAGCAGTACTTC.

This clonotype showed up many times. This chain joins TRBV29-1 and TRBJ1-1, with D possibly matching TRBD1 (5 bases). Germline CDR1 is SQVTM and CDR2 is ANQGSEA. The CDR3 loop spans 14 amino acids. Trimming took 6 bases from V and 1 from J, leaving 15 bases between them. CDR3 loop: CSVRGDQRNTEAFF. The CDR3 DNA is TGCAGCGTCAGAGGGGACCAGCGGAACACTGAAGCTTTCTTT.

This clonotype was seen at least ten times. J is TRBJ2-3 and V is TRBV20-1; no definite D call. V lost 5 bases to trimming and J lost 7 bases, with 16 bases between them. The CDR3 sequence is 13 residues long. Per germline, CDR1 DFQATT and CDR2 SNEGSKA (reference sequence). Written as DNA, the CDR3 is TGCAGTGCTTCATACGTGGGAAGAAATACGCAGTATTTT. Its translation: CSASYVGRNTQYF.

This clonotype appeared many times. The CDR3 DNA follows: TGCAGTGCTAGGTGGGGCAGGGTCGGAGAAAAACTGTTTTTT. It specifies CSARWGRVGEKLFF. The J gene is TRBJ1-4, the V gene TRBV20-1; D possibly corresponds to TRBD1 (5 bases). The CDR3 length is 14 residues. The germline CDR1 and CDR2 sequences are DFQATT and SNEGSKA (reference sequence). V was trimmed by 3 bases and J by 8 bases, leaving 16 bases between them.